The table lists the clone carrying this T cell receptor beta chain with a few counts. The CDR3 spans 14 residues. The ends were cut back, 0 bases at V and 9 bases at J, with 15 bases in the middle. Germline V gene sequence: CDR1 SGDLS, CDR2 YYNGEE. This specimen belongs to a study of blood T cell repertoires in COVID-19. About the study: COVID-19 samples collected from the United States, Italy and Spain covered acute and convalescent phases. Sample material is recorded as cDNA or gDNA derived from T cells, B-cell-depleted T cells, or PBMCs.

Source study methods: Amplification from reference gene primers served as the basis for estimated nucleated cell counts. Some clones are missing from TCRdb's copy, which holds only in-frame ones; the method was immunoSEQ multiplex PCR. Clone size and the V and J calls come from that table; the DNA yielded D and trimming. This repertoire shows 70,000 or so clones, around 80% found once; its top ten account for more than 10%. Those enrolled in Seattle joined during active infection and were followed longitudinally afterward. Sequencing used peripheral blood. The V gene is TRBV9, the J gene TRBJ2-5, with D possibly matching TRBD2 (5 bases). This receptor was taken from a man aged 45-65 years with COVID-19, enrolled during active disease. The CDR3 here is CASSVGAGLGAQYF. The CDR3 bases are TGTGCCAGCAGCGTAGGAGCAGGACTCGGGGCCCAGTACTTC.